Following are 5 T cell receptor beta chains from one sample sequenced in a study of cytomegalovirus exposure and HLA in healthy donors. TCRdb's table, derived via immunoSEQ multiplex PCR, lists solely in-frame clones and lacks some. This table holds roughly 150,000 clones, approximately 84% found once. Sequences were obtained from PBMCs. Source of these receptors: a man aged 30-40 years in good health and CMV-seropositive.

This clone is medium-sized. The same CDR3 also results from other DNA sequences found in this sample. The chain's CDR3 is CASSQDQGLDYGYTF. The CDR3, as DNA: TGCGCCAGCAGCCAAGATCAGGGGTTGGACTATGGCTACACCTTC. The chain employs TRBV4-1 and TRBJ1-2; tentatively, D is TRBD1 (6 bases). V was cut by 0 bases and J by 3 bases, with 11 bases left in between. Germline V lookup: CDR1 MGHRA, CDR2 YSYEKL. This CDR3 region has 15 residues.

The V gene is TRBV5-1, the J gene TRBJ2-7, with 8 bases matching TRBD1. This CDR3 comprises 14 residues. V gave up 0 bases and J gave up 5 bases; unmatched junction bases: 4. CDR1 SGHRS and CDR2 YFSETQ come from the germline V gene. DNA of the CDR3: TGCGCCAGCAGCTTGGCTGGACAGGGCAACGAGCAGTACTTC. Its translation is CASSLAGQGNEQYF.

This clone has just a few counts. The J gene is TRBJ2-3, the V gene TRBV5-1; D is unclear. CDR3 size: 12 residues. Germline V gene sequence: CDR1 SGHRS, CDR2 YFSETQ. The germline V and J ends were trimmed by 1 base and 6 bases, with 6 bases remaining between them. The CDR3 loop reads CASSLPADTQYF. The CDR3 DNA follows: TGCGCCAGCAGCTTGCCCGCGGATACGCAGTATTTT.

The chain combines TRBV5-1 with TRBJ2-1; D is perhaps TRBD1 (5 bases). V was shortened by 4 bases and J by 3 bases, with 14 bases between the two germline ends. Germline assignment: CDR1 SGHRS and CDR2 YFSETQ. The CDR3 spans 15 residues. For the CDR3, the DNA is TGCGCCAGCAGCCGACCCTCAGGGTACTACAATGAGCAGTTCTTC. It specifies CASSRPSGYYNEQFF.

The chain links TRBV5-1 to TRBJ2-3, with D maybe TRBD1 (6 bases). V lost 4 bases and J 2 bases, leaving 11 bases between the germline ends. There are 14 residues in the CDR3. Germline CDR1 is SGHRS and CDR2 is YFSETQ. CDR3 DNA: TGCGCCAGCAGCGCCGGACAGACCACAGATACGCAGTATTTT. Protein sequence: CASSAGQTTDTQYF.